A single sample gave rise to the 32 T cell receptor beta chains below, sequenced in a study of response to subunit inactivated influenza vaccine. TCRdb independently ran MiXCR on the RT-PCR reads; one entry per CDR3 protein. Of hundreds of thousands of distinct CDR3 sequences in the sample, approximately 17% are singletons; the top ten hold about a tenth. Source: PBMCs from blood, taken 4 to 6 days after vaccination. All receptors come from a man over 45 who received an inactivated influenza vaccine.

The chain carries TRBV4-3 and TRBJ2-2; D gene ambiguous. The CDR3 is 14 residues long. V lost 5 bases and J 2 bases, leaving 9 bases between the germline ends. The germline CDR1 and CDR2 sequences are LGHNA and YSLEER. CDR3 loop: CASSSVGNTGELFF. For the CDR3, the DNA is TGCGCCAGCAGCAGCGTGGGAAACACCGGGGAGCTGTTTTTT.

The chain uses TRBV28 and TRBJ1-2; weak D call: TRBD1 (5 bases). Trimming left V 7 bases short and J 1 base short, with 13 bases between. This CDR3 is 14 amino acids long. The V gene's germline CDR1 is MDHEN and CDR2 SYDVKM. The DNA of the CDR3 is TGTGCCAGCACCCTGGTTGGGGGTAACTATGGCTACACCTTC. It is translated as CASTLVGGNYGYTF.

The rearrangement uses TRBV3-1 and TRBJ1-6; D might be TRBD1 (5 bases). Germline lookup yields CDR1 LGHDT and CDR2 YNNKEL (reference sequence). The CDR3 extends over 13 amino acids. V was pared by 2 bases and J by 9 bases, with 8 bases between. The CDR3: CASSQPGSSPLHF. Here the CDR3 DNA reads TGTGCCAGCAGCCAACCAGGGAGTTCACCCCTCCACTTT.

The CDR3 sequence: CASSIDGIPGTNYGYTF. DNA for the CDR3: TGTGCCAGTAGTATAGATGGGATTCCCGGGACTAACTATGGCTACACCTTC. J is TRBJ1-2 and V is TRBV19; no definite D call. The CDR3 is made up of 17 amino acids. Trimming removed 0 bases at V and 0 bases at J, with 14 bases between. Germline CDR1 and CDR2: LNHDA and SQIVND (reference sequence).

The chain links TRBV2 to TRBJ1-1; D is ambiguous. Germline V gene lookup returns CDR1 SNHLY and CDR2 FYNNEI. There are 12 residues in the CDR3. V lost 7 bases, J lost 4 bases, and 10 bases lay in between. The CDR3 nucleotides read TGTGCCAGCATATCAGAGGGCACTGAAGCTTTCTTT. Translated: CASISEGTEAFF. Combining the CDR3 with reference TRBV2 and TRBJ1-1 gives the whole variable domain EPEVTQTPSHQVTQMGQEVILRCVPISNHLYFYWYRQILGQKVEFLVSFYNNEISEKSEIFDDQFSVERPDGSNFTLKIRSTKLEDSAMYFCASISEGTEAFFGQGTRLTVV.

This sequence joins TRBV5-1 and TRBJ2-2; 11 nucleotides match TRBD2. Trimming removed 0 bases from V and 6 bases from J; junction bases left unmatched: 10. Germline values: CDR1 SGHRS, CDR2 YFSETQ. This CDR3 has 18 residues. The CDR3 spells CASSLALTSGTWAGELFF. The CDR3 DNA follows: TGCGCCAGCAGCTTGGCCCTGACTAGCGGGACGTGGGCCGGGGAGCTGTTTTTT.

V gene TRBV7-9 combines with J gene TRBJ2-1, with a tentative D call TRBD2 (6 bases). This CDR3 is 16 amino acids long. Germline CDR1 and CDR2: SEHNR and FQNEAQ (reference sequence). V lost 1 base, J lost 2 bases, and 12 bases lay in between. The CDR3 protein is CASSLVRGATYNEQFF. CDR3 nucleotides: TGTGCCAGCAGCTTAGTGCGCGGGGCCACCTACAATGAGCAGTTCTTC.

This clonotype was detected only a few times. V gene TRBV7-2 combines with J gene TRBJ2-7; 11 bases fit TRBD2. V lost 1 base, J lost 3 bases, and 5 bases stayed unmatched. The germline V gene encodes CDR1 SGHTA and CDR2 FQGNSA. CDR3 length: 16 residues. CDR3 loop: CASSLGGLAAGYEQYF. For the CDR3, the DNA is TGTGCCAGCAGCTTAGGGGGACTAGCGGCCGGCTACGAGCAGTACTTC. The full variable domain, rest sourced from reference TRBV7-2 and TRBJ2-7, is GAGVSQSPSNKVTEKGKDVELRCDPISGHTALYWYRQSLGQGLEFLIYFQGNSAPDKSGLPSDRFSAERTGGSVSTLTIQRTQQEDSAVYLCASSLGGLAAGYEQYFGPGTRLTVT.

This clonotype was found a few times. The V gene is TRBV29-1, the J gene TRBJ2-1, with 8 bases lining up with TRBD1. Germline lookup yields CDR1 SQVTM and CDR2 ANQGSEA. The CDR3 has 14 amino acids. V was clipped by 6 bases and J by 4 bases; unmatched bases: 8. The CDR3 DNA reads TGCAGCGTCGAGGACAGGGTGCCTTACAATGAGCAGTTCTTC. This codes for CSVEDRVPYNEQFF.

This clonotype was counted a few times. This chain links TRBV7-2 with TRBJ2-7; 10 positions match TRBD1. CDR3 length: 13 residues. CDR1 is SGHTA, CDR2 FQGNSA, per germline. V lost 8 bases and J lost 4; bases outside the gene matches: 5. The CDR3 bases are TGTGCCAGCGGCCGGGACAGGGGTTACGAGCAGTACTTC. This codes for CASGRDRGYEQYF.

V gene TRBV3-1 combines with J gene TRBJ2-1; TRBD1 agrees at 8 bases. V trimming: 4 bases; J trimming: 6 bases; junction bases outside the gene matches: 2. Germline CDR1 is LGHDT and CDR2 is YNNKEL (reference sequence). The CDR3 contains 13 residues. Here the CDR3 DNA reads TGTGCCAGCAGCCCAGGGGGCGGCAATGAGCAGTTCTTC. Translation: CASSPGGGNEQFF.

This clonotype was counted at least ten times. The chain uses TRBV20-1 and TRBJ2-3; a possible D gene is TRBD2 (6 bases). V lost 3 bases to trimming and J lost 0 bases, with 13 bases between them. This CDR3 contains 15 residues. CDR1 is DFQATT and CDR2 is SNEGSKA in the germline V gene (reference sequence). CDR3 amino acids: CSARFLGGSTDTQYF. DNA for the CDR3: TGCAGTGCTAGGTTCCTCGGGGGTAGCACAGATACGCAGTATTTT.

The V call is TRBV6-2 or TRBV6-3, the J call TRBJ2-2; TRBD1 might be the D (5 bases). The germline V and J ends were trimmed by 8 bases and 6 bases, with 10 bases remaining between them. Per germline, CDR1 MNHEY and CDR2 SVGEGT. This CDR3 contains 12 residues. The CDR3 bases are TGTGCCAGCGCCAGGGTCGCCGGGGAGCTGTTTTTT. Amino acid sequence: CASARVAGELFF.

The J gene is TRBJ2-2, the V gene TRBV9; 10 positions agree with TRBD2. The length of the CDR3 is 17 residues. V lost 3 bases to trimming and J lost 5 bases; unmatched junction nucleotides: 10. Per germline, CDR1 SGDLS and CDR2 YYNGEE. The CDR3 DNA reads TGTGCCAGCAGCGCACGAGTTCTAGCGGGAGATACCGGGGAGCTGTTTTTT. Translated, it gives CASSARVLAGDTGELFF.

This clonotype was picked up one time. The chain combines TRBV28 with TRBJ2-1; 8 bases line up with TRBD2. Unmatched junction bases numbered 20, after V lost 10 bases and J lost 6 bases. This CDR3 region has 17 residues. CDR1 and CDR2 from the germline V gene are MDHEN and SYDVKM. CDR3 sequence reads: CATRASTGTSSGNEQFF. The CDR3 nucleotides read TGTGCCACCCGGGCGTCAACCGGGACTAGTTCAGGCAATGAGCAGTTCTTC.

There are a few counts of this clonotype. The rearrangement links TRBV12-3 or TRBV12-4 to TRBJ2-1; D is unclear. V was pared by 5 bases and J by 8 bases, with 10 bases between. This CDR3 is 12 amino acids long. CDR3 sequence reads: CASSPLDHEQFF. As DNA, the CDR3 is TGTGCCAGCAGTCCCCTAGACCATGAGCAGTTCTTC.

This clonotype was seen a handful of times. This chain links TRBV7-2 with TRBJ2-3; the match to TRBD2 covers 7 bases. This CDR3 is built from 15 residues. Germline V CDR1 and CDR2: SGHTA, FQGNSA. Trimming cost V 4 bases and J 6 bases; bases outside gene matches: 10. CDR3 nucleotide sequence: TGTGCCAGCAGCTCACGGTTCCACGGGGGGGATACGCAGTATTTT. Its translation: CASSSRFHGGDTQYF.

In its sample, this clonotype was seen a few times. The gene calls are TRBV7-8 and TRBJ2-2; no clear D. The V end was cut by 4 bases, the J end by 4 bases, with 7 bases between. Germline CDR1 reads SGHVS; CDR2 reads FQNEAQ. The CDR3 has 13 amino acids. Written as DNA, the CDR3 is TGTGCCAGCAGCTCCAAGACCACCGGGGAGCTGTTTTTT. Amino acids: CASSSKTTGELFF.

This clonotype has more than one count but fewer than ten. V and J are TRBV6-1 and TRBJ2-7; a possible D gene is TRBD2 (6 bases). Between the trimmed V and J ends, which lost 6 bases and 2 bases, there was a span of 14 bases. The CDR3 runs 14 residues. Germline CDR1 MNHNS, CDR2 SASEGT. The CDR3 DNA reads as TGTGCCAGCAGCAAGACGGGGGACCCCTACGAGCAGTACTTC. This translates into CASSKTGDPYEQYF.

The gene calls are TRBV20-1 and TRBJ2-7, with TRBD2 matching 9 bases. The CDR3 extends over 12 amino acids. V shed 7 bases and J 6 bases; nucleotides not matched to a gene: 7. CDR1 is DFQATT, CDR2 SNEGSKA, per germline (reference sequence). In DNA form, the CDR3 reads TGCAGTGGCGCGGGAGGGCCCGCCGAGCAGTACTTC. It encodes CSGAGGPAEQYF.

This clonotype was found a few times. The genes are TRBV6-5 and TRBJ2-3; 9 nucleotides line up with TRBD2. Germline-derived CDR1 and CDR2 are MNHEY and SVGAGI. This CDR3 spans 16 amino acids. V shed 2 bases, J shed 3 bases, and the junction held 6 bases outside the gene matches. This CDR3 reads CASSYNWAGGTDTQYF. CDR3 DNA: TGTGCCAGCAGTTACAATTGGGCGGGGGGGACAGATACGCAGTATTTT.

The chain carries TRBV12-3 or TRBV12-4 and TRBJ2-5; 9 bases are shared with TRBD1. This CDR3 is built from 15 residues. V dropped 3 bases and J dropped 3; count of bases not matched to a gene: 5. The DNA of the CDR3 is TGTGCCAGCAGTTTGCTCTGGGACAGGGAAGAGACCCAGTACTTC. It codes for CASSLLWDREETQYF.

This clonotype has a handful of counts. The genes are TRBV5-1 and TRBJ1-2, with D uncertain. The CDR3 spans 14 residues. V dropped 0 bases and J dropped 3 bases, with 9 bases sitting between them. Per the germline V gene, CDR1 is SGHRS and CDR2 is YFSETQ. The CDR3 region is CASSLVGYDYGYTF. The CDR3 bases are TGCGCCAGCAGCTTGGTGGGGTATGACTATGGCTACACCTTC.

V gene TRBV2 combines with J gene TRBJ2-3; TRBD2 matches at 12 bases. V shed 7 bases, J shed 2 bases, and the junction held 4 bases outside the gene matches. Looked up from germline, CDR1 is SNHLY and CDR2 is FYNNEI. The CDR3 has 15 residues. The CDR3 reads CASNGLAGSTDTQYF. DNA for the CDR3: TGTGCCAGCAATGGACTAGCGGGATCCACAGATACGCAGTATTTT.

The CDR3 nucleotides read TGTGCCAGCAGTCCCGGACTAGCTGGCGGGGAGCTGTTTTTT. The encoded protein is CASSPGLAGGELFF. The chain has TRBV6-1 and TRBJ2-2, with 8 bases aligning to TRBD2. Trimming took 5 bases from V and 7 from J; bases not matched to a gene: 6. CDR1 is MNHNS, CDR2 SASEGT, per germline. CDR3 length: 14 residues.

The genes are TRBV15 and TRBJ2-5, with D tentatively TRBD2 (5 bases). The CDR3 contains 15 residues. V was clipped by 0 bases and J by 5 bases, with 13 bases between them. Germline V gives CDR1 LNHNV, CDR2 YYDKDF (reference sequence). The CDR3 DNA is TGTGCCACCAGCAGAGATTGGGCTAGCTCGGAGACCCAGTACTTC. Residues: CATSRDWASSETQYF. Drawing the rest from reference TRBV15 and TRBJ2-5, the complete variable domain is DAMVIQNPRYQVTQFGKPVTLSCSQTLNHNVMYWYQQKSSQAPKLLFHYYDKDFNNEADTPDNFQSRRPNTSFCFLDIRSPGLGDTAMYLCATSRDWASSETQYFGPGTRLLVL.

In this sample, this clonotype turned up many times. J is TRBJ2-2 and V is TRBV29-1; TRBD2 agrees at 9 bases. The CDR3 totals 13 residues. Germline V lookup: CDR1 SQVTM, CDR2 ANQGSEA. The DNA for the CDR3 is TGCGCCTGGGCTAGCGGGGACACCGGGGAGCTGTTTTTT. Translating gives CAWASGDTGELFF.

The chain has TRBV4-2 and TRBJ2-7; no clear D gene. Germline assignment: CDR1 LGHNA and CDR2 YNFKEQ. V was cut by 0 bases and J by 2 bases, with 11 bases left in between. The CDR3 spans 15 residues. The CDR3 is CASSQEQIVTYEQYF. CDR3 nucleotides: TGTGCCAGCAGCCAAGAGCAGATTGTGACCTACGAGCAGTACTTC.

As regards this clonotype: A much larger clone differs by one base, so this may be a read error. The chain employs TRBV5-1 and TRBJ2-3; TRBD1 agrees at 8 bases. The CDR3 is 16 amino acids. Looked up from germline, CDR1 is SGHRS and CDR2 is YFSETQ. Trimming cost V 1 base and J 2 bases; bases outside gene matches: 6. CDR3 protein: CASSLKLTGATDTQYF. In DNA, the CDR3 is TGCGCCAGCAGCTTGAAGTTGACAGGGGCCACAGATACGCAGTATTTT.

This clonotype was detected a few times. The V call is TRBV15, the J call TRBJ2-7; D is perhaps TRBD2 (6 bases). Germline assignment: CDR1 LNHNV and CDR2 YYDKDF (reference sequence). The CDR3 covers 14 residues. Trimming cost V 1 base and J 5 bases, with 12 bases left between them. Here the CDR3 DNA reads TGTGCCACCAGCAGAGCGGGACTGCTTGACGAGCAGTACTTC. This sequence encodes CATSRAGLLDEQYF. The whole variable domain, remainder taken from reference TRBV15 and TRBJ2-7, is DAMVIQNPRYQVTQFGKPVTLSCSQTLNHNVMYWYQQKSSQAPKLLFHYYDKDFNNEADTPDNFQSRRPNTSFCFLDIRSPGLGDTAMYLCATSRAGLLDEQYFGPGTRLTVT.

A few counts support this clonotype. The rearrangement joins TRBV6-2 or TRBV6-3 to TRBJ2-7, with D perhaps being TRBD1 or TRBD2 (5 bases each). V dropped 5 bases and J dropped 2 bases, with 16 bases sitting between them. Germline CDR1 MNHEY, CDR2 SVGEGT. This CDR3 is built from 15 residues. CDR3 amino acids: CASSGGEGWTYEQYF. The DNA for the CDR3 is TGTGCCAGCAGTGGCGGAGAGGGGTGGACCTACGAGCAGTACTTC.

This clonotype appeared a few times. The rearrangement uses TRBV6-2 or TRBV6-3 and TRBJ2-3; D uncertain. Germline lookup yields CDR1 MNHEY and CDR2 SVGEGT. CDR3 length: 13 amino acids. With 0 bases removed from V and 4 bases from J, the gap between germline ends came to 5 bases. CDR3 protein: CASSYSRADTQYF. Written as DNA, the CDR3 is TGTGCCAGCAGTTACTCGCGTGCAGATACGCAGTATTTT.